This entry lists 15 T cell receptor beta chains sequenced from one sample in a study of shared clonotypes between healthy human individuals. TCRdb's copy holds only in-frame clones and misses some; the assay was immunoSEQ multiplex PCR. The sample records 2 million to 2.5 million clones, more than 80% being singletons. The sequenced sample was naive CD4+ T cells from PBMCs. Sample subset: CD45RA+ positively selected. All receptors derive from a man aged 18 to 29 in good health. Some clones in this sample may be carry-over from other donors' samples.

The chain has TRBV7-3 and TRBJ1-1; no clear D gene. The CDR3 length is 14 residues. The germline V and J ends were trimmed by 1 base and 4 bases, with 10 bases remaining between them. Germline CDR1 reads SGHTA; CDR2 reads FQGTGA. In DNA, the CDR3 is TGTGCCAGCAGCTTAAACCCCCTGGGCACTGAAGCTTTCTTT. It specifies CASSLNPLGTEAFF.

The chain recombines TRBV10-1 with TRBJ2-4; D could derive from TRBD1 or TRBD2 (6 bases each). This CDR3 has 14 residues. Looked up from germline, CDR1 is WNHNN and CDR2 is SYGVQD (reference sequence). Between the trimmed V and J ends, which lost 3 bases and 2 bases, there was a span of 8 bases. The CDR3 is CASSDGGTKNIQYF. CDR3 nucleotides: TGCGCCAGCAGTGACGGGGGCACCAAAAACATTCAGTACTTC.

The V call is TRBV11-2, the J call TRBJ2-6; 9 bases line up with TRBD1. V lost 5 bases to trimming and J lost 0 bases; unmatched junction nucleotides: 8. The V gene's germline CDR1 is SGHAT and CDR2 FQNNGV. This CDR3 has 18 amino acids. CDR3 residues: CASSGRDRVYSGANVLTF. The CDR3 nucleotides are TGTGCCAGCAGCGGCCGGGACAGGGTTTACTCTGGGGCCAACGTCCTGACTTTC.

V usage is TRBV11-2 and J usage is TRBJ2-1; 12 bases line up with TRBD2. This CDR3 region has 15 residues. V dropped 5 bases and J dropped 10; count of bases not matched to a gene: 9. CDR1 and CDR2 from the germline V gene are SGHAT and FQNNGV. This CDR3 reads CASSLRLAGVGEQFF. The CDR3, as DNA: TGTGCCAGCAGCCTTAGACTAGCGGGAGTTGGGGAGCAGTTCTTC.

The chain joins TRBV11-2 to TRBJ2-3, with D hard to call. CDR3 size: 19 residues. CDR1 SGHAT and CDR2 FQNNGV come from the germline V gene. With 1 base removed from V and 0 bases from J, the gap between germline ends came to 20 bases. For the CDR3, the DNA is TGTGCCAGCAGCTTAGGGTTGGGTGTGTGGGCCACTAGCACAGATACGCAGTATTTT. Translation gives CASSLGLGVWATSTDTQYF.

The chain combines TRBV28 with TRBJ2-7; D is ambiguous. CDR1 and CDR2 from the germline V gene are MDHEN and SYDVKM. This CDR3 has 14 amino acids. Deletions cut 5 bases from V and 2 bases from J, with 13 bases between. The CDR3 sequence is CASSGPMAPYEQYF. The CDR3 DNA is TGTGCCAGCAGTGGGCCCATGGCCCCCTACGAGCAGTACTTC.

The chain uses TRBV9 and TRBJ1-2; 9 bases match TRBD1. Germline loops: CDR1 SGDLS, CDR2 YYNGEE. The CDR3 is 14 residues long. V dropped 3 bases and J dropped 6; count of bases not matched to a gene: 6. The CDR3 DNA reads as TGTGCCAGCAGCGACCCGGGACAGGGTCATGGCTACACCTTC. Protein sequence: CASSDPGQGHGYTF.

This chain uses TRBV29-1 with TRBJ1-5; no definite D call. The CDR3 covers 13 residues. V gave up 4 bases and J gave up 3 bases, with 10 bases separating them. Germline CDR1 reads SQVTM; CDR2 reads ANQGSEA. CDR3 coding DNA: TGCAGCGTTGGTAAGGGAAACAATCAGCCCCAGCATTTT. Translating gives CSVGKGNNQPQHF. The full variable domain, rest sourced from reference TRBV29-1 and TRBJ1-5, is SAVISQKPSRDICQRGTSLTIQCQVDSQVTMMFWYRQQPGQSLTLIATANQGSEATYESGFVIDKFPISRPNLTFSTLTVSNMSPEDSSIYLCSVGKGNNQPQHFGDGTRLSIL.

The genes are TRBV19 and TRBJ1-1; D is perhaps TRBD1 (6 bases). Germline V gene data show CDR1 as LNHDA and CDR2 as SQIVND (reference sequence). The CDR3 has 16 amino acids. V was cut by 4 bases and J by 1 base, with 16 bases left in between. CDR3 in DNA: TGTGCCAGTAGTAGACTTACCGGACAGCAGAACACTGAAGCTTTCTTT. Translating it yields CASSRLTGQQNTEAFF.

The chain couples TRBV7-2 to TRBJ2-1, with no clear D. The V gene lost 5 bases and the J gene lost 13 bases, with 18 bases spanning the gap. The CDR3 contains 13 residues. Germline V gene sequence: CDR1 SGHTA, CDR2 FQGNSA. The CDR3 here is CASSPVGLVGQFF. The DNA for the CDR3 is TGTGCCAGCAGCCCGGTGGGTCTAGTTGGTCAGTTCTTC.

The genes are TRBV11-3 and TRBJ2-3, with 8 bases aligning to TRBD1. CDR3 size: 17 residues. The trim removed 4 bases at V and 3 bases at J, leaving 12 bases unmatched. Per the germline V gene, CDR1 is SGHNT and CDR2 is YENEEA. The CDR3 DNA is TGTGCCAGCAGCTACGGTGACAGGGGAAGGAGGACAGATACGCAGTATTTT. Translation gives CASSYGDRGRRTDTQYF.

The chain employs TRBV28 and TRBJ2-6; TRBD1 matches at 9 bases. The CDR3 is made up of 17 amino acids. The V and J ends lost 6 bases and 0 bases, in that order; junction bases with no gene match: 6. Germline CDR1 MDHEN, CDR2 SYDVKM. This CDR3 reads CASSRGQGRSGANVLTF. DNA for the CDR3: TGTGCCAGCAGCCGGGGACAGGGACGCTCTGGGGCCAACGTCCTGACTTTC.

The chain has TRBV4-1 and TRBJ1-2, with TRBD1 as a possible D gene (5 bases). CDR3 length: 13 amino acids. The V gene's germline CDR1 is MGHRA and CDR2 YSYEKL. The ends were cut back, 4 bases at V and 7 bases at J, with 13 bases in the middle. The CDR3 DNA is TGCGCCAGCAGCCTCTTAGAGAGGGGTGGCTACACCTTC. Translation: CASSLLERGGYTF.

The V call is TRBV7-9, the J call TRBJ1-3; D not resolved. Germline lookup yields CDR1 SEHNR and CDR2 FQNEAQ (reference sequence). The V gene lost 6 bases and the J gene lost 8 bases, with 14 bases spanning the gap. CDR3 length: 13 residues. This CDR3 is CASRRGQSHTIYF. The CDR3, as DNA: TGTGCCAGCAGACGAGGGCAGTCGCACACCATATATTTT.

V and J are TRBV4-1 and TRBJ2-7; maybe TRBD1 (6 bases). From germline, CDR1 is MGHRA and CDR2 YSYEKL. This CDR3 spans 17 amino acids. V lost 4 bases and J 0 bases, leaving 19 bases between the germline ends. In DNA form, the CDR3 reads TGCGCCAGCAGCCCCCCGGCAGGGGCCGTCAGCTCCTACGAGCAGTACTTC. This gives the protein CASSPPAGAVSSYEQYF.